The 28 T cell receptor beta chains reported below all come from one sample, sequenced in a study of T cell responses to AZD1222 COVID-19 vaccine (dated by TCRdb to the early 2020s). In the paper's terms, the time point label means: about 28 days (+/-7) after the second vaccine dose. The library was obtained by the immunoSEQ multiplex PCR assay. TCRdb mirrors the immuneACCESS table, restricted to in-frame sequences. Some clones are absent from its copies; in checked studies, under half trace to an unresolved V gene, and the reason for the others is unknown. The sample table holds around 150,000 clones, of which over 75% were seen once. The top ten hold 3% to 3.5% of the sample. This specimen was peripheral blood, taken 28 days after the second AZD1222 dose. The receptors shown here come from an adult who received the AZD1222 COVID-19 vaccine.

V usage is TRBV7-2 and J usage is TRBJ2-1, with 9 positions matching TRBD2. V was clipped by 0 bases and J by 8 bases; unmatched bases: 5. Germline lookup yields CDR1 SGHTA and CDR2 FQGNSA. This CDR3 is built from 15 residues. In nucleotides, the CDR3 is TGTGCCAGCAGCTTAGCTAGCGGGAGTATATATGAGCAGTTCTTC. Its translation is CASSLASGSIYEQFF.

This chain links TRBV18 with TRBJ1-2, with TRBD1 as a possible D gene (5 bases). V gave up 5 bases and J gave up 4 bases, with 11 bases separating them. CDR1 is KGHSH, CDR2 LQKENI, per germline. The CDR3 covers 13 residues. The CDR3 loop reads CASSGTAIYGYTF. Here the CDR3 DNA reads TGTGCCAGCTCAGGGACGGCCATCTATGGCTACACCTTC.

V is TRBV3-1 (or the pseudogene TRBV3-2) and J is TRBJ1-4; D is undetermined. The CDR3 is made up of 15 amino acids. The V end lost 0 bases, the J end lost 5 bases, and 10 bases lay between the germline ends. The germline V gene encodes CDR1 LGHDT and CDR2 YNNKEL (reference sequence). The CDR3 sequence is CASSQETRINEKLFF. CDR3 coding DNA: TGTGCCAGCAGCCAAGAGACTCGTATAAATGAAAAACTGTTTTTT.

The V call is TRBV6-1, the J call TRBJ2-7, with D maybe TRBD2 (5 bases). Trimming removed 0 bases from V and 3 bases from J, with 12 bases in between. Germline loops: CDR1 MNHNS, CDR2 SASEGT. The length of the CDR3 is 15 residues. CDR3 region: CASSEAASISYEQYF. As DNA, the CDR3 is TGTGCCAGCAGTGAAGCGGCTAGCATAAGCTACGAGCAGTACTTC.

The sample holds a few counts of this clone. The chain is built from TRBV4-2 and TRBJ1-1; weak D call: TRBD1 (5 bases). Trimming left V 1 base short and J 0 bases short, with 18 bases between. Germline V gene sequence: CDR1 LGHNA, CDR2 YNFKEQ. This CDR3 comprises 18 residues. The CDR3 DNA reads TGTGCCAGCAGCCAAGCGTCTGTGTCGAGGACAATGAACACTGAAGCTTTCTTT. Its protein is CASSQASVSRTMNTEAFF.

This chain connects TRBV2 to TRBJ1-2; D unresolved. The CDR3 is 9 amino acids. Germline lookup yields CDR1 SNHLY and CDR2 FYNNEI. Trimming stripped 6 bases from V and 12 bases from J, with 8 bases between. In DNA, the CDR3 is TGTGCCAGCAGCCTTCCCAACACCTTC. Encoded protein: CASSLPNTF.

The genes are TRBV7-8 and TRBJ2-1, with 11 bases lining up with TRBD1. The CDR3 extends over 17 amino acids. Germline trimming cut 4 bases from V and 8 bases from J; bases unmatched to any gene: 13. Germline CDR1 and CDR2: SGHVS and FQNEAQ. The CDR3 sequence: CASSSRGQGAVRDEQFF. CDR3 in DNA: TGTGCCAGCAGCTCCCGCGGACAGGGGGCTGTTAGGGATGAGCAGTTCTTC.

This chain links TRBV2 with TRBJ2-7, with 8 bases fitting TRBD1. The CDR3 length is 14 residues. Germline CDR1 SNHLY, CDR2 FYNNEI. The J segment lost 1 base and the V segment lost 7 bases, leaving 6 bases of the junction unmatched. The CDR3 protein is CASKARQGSYEQYF. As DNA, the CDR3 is TGTGCCAGCAAGGCCCGACAGGGGTCCTACGAGCAGTACTTC.

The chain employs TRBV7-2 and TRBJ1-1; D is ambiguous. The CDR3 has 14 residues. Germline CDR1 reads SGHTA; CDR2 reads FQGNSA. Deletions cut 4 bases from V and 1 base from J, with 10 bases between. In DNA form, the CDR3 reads TGTGCCAGCAGCTCCGATTTAGCGAACACTGAAGCTTTCTTT. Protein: CASSSDLANTEAFF.

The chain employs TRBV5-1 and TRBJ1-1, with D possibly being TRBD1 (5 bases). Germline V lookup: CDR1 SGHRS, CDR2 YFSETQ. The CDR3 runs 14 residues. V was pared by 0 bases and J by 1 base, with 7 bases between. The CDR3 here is CASSLAGANTEAFF. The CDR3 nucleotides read TGCGCCAGCAGCTTGGCTGGGGCGAACACTGAAGCTTTCTTT.

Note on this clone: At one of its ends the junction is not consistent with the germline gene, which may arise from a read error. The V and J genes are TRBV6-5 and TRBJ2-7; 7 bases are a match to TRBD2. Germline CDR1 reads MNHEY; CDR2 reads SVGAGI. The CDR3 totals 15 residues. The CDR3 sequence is CASSYRAGPTNPRAF. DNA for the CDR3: TGTGCCAGCAGTTACCGAGCGGGACCCACCAACCCACGGGCCTTC.

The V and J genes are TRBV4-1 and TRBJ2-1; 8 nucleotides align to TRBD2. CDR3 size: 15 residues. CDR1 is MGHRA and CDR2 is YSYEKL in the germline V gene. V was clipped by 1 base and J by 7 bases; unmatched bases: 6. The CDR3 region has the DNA TGCGCCAGCAGCCAAGTTACAGCTAGCGGGAATGAGCAGTTCTTC. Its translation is CASSQVTASGNEQFF.

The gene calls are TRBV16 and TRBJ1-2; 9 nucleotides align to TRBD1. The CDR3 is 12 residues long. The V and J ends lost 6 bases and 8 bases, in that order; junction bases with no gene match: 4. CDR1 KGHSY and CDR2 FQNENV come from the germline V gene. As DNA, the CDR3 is TGTGCCAGCAGTAGACAGGGGGTCGGCTACACCTTC. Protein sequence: CASSRQGVGYTF.

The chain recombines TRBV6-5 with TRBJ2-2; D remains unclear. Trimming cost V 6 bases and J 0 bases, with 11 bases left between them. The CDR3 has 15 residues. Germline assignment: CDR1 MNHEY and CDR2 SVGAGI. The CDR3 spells CASSLVAPNTGELFF. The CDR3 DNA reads TGTGCCAGCAGCCTCGTGGCCCCGAACACCGGGGAGCTGTTTTTT.

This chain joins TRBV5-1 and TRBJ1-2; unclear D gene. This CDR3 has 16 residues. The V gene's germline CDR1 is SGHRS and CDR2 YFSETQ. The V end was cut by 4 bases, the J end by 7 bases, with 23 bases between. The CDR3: CASSGIQDTGIVGYTF. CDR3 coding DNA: TGCGCCAGCAGCGGGATTCAAGACACCGGTATTGTTGGCTACACCTTC.

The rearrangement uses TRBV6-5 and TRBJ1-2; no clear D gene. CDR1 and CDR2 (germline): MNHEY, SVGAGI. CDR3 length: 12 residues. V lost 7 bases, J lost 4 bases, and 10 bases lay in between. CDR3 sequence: CASTSSGYGYTF. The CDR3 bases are TGTGCCAGCACCAGCTCGGGCTATGGCTACACCTTC.

CDR3 sequence (DNA): TGTGCTAGTGGTTTTGGTAAGCAGGAAGCTTTCTTT. Amino acid sequence: CASGFGKQEAFF. The chain recombines TRBV12-5 with TRBJ1-1; D unclear. Germline V gene data show CDR1 as LGHNT and CDR2 as FRNRAP. V lost 3 bases to trimming and J lost 8 bases, with 10 bases between them. The CDR3 loop spans 12 amino acids.

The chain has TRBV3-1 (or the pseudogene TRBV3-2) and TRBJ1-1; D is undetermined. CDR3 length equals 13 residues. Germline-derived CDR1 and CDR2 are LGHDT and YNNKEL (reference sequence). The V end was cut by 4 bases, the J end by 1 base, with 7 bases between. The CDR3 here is CASSPVPNTEAFF. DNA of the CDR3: TGTGCCAGCAGCCCCGTGCCGAACACTGAAGCTTTCTTT.

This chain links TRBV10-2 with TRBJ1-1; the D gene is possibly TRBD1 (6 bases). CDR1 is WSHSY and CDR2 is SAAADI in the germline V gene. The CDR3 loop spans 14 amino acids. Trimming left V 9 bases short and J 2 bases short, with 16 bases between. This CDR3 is CARNIYRVNTEAFF. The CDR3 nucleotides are TGCGCCAGGAACATTTACAGGGTCAACACTGAAGCTTTCTTT.

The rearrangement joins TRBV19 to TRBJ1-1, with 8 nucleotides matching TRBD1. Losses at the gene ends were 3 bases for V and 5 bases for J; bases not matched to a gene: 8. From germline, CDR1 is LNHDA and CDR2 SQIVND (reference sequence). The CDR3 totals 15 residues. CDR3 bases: TGTGCCAGTAGTATGATTACAGGGGGTGGGACTGAAGCTTTCTTT. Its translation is CASSMITGGGTEAFF.

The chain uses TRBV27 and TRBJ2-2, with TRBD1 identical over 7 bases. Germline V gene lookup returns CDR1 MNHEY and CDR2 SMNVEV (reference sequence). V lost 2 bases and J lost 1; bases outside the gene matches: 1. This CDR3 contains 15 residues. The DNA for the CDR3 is TGTGCCAGCAGTTTAGGACAGGTGAACACCGGGGAGCTGTTTTTT. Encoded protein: CASSLGQVNTGELFF.

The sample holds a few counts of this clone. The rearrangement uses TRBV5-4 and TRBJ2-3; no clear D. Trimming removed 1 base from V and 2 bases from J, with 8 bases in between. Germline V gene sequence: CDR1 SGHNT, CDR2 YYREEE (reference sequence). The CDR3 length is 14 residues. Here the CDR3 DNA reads TGTGCCAGCAGCTTGCTCGTATCCACAGATACGCAGTATTTT. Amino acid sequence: CASSLLVSTDTQYF.

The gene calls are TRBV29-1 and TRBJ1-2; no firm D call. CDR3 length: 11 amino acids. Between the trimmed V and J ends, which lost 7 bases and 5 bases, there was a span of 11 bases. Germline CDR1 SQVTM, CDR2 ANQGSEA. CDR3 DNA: TGCAGCGATCAAACTGGGTATGGCTACACCTTC. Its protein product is CSDQTGYGYTF.

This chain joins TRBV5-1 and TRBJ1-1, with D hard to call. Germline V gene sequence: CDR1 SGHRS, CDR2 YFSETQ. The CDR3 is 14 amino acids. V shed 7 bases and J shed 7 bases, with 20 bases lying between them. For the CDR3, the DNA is TGCGCCAGCCCCGGGTGCCGCTTAGGGAGTGAAGCTTTCTTT. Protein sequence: CASPGCRLGSEAFF.

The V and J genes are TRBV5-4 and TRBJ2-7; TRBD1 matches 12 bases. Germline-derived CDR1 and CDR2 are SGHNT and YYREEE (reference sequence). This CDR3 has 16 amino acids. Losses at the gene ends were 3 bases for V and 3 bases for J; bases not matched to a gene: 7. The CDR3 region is CASSWMGQGALYEQYF. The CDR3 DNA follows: TGTGCCAGCAGCTGGATGGGACAGGGGGCACTCTACGAGCAGTACTTC.

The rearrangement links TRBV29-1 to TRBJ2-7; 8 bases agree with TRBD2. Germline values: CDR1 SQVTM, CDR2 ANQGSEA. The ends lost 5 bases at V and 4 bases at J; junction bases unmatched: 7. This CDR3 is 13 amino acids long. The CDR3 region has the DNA TGCAGCGTTATCGGGAGGGCCTTTTACGAGCAGTACTTC. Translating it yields CSVIGRAFYEQYF.

CDR3 residues: CSARAASEAFF. DNA of the CDR3: TGCAGTGCTAGAGCGGCCAGCGAAGCTTTCTTT. The gene calls are TRBV20-1 and TRBJ1-1; no clear D gene. The CDR3 is made up of 11 amino acids. Looked up from germline, CDR1 is DFQATT and CDR2 is SNEGSKA (reference sequence). V was pared by 1 base and J by 8 bases, with 8 bases between.

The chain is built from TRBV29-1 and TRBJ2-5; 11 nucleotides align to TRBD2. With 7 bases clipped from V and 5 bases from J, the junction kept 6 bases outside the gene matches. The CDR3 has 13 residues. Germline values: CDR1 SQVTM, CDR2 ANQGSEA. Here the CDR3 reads CSGGGTSGETQYF. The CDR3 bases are TGCAGCGGGGGAGGGACTAGCGGTGAGACCCAGTACTTC.